This T cell receptor beta chain was sequenced in a study of early T cells in non-severe SARS-CoV-2 infection. V was shortened by 1 base and J by 3 bases, with 1 base between the two germline ends. CDR1 and CDR2 (germline): LGHNT, FRNRAP. CDR3 length: 11 amino acids. TCRdb recomputed calls from the 5' RACE reads with MiXCR, one row per CDR3 protein. The sample carries about 58,000 distinct CDR3 sequences, about an eighth recorded once. The sample was whole blood. The chain carries TRBV12-5 and TRBJ2-7; D gene ambiguous. The source of this sequence is an adult who was a healthcare worker with PCR-confirmed SARS-CoV-2 infection or an uninfected control (not recorded which). In DNA, the CDR3 is TGTGCTAGTGGTTTGGGCTACGAGCAGTACTTC. Translation gives CASGLGYEQYF.